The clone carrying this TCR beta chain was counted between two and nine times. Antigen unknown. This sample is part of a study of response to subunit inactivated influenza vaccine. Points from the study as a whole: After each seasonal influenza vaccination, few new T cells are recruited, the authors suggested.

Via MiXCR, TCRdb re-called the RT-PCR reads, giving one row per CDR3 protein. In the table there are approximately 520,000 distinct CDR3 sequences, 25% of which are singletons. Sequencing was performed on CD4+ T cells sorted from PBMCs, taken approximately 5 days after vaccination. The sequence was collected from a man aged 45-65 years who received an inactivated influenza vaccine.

This chain's CDR3 is CASTLTGMYEQYF. In nucleotides, the CDR3 is TGTGCCAGCACCTTGACAGGAATGTACGAGCAGTACTTC. The rearrangement joins TRBV28 to TRBJ2-7; tentatively, D is TRBD1 (6 bases). Germline V gene sequence: CDR1 MDHEN, CDR2 SYDVKM. The CDR3 consists of 13 residues. V dropped 7 bases and J dropped 4 bases, with 14 bases sitting between them.